Following are 20 T cell receptor beta chains from one sample sequenced in a study of Graves' ophthalmopathy and Graves' hyperthyroidism. The TCR beta CDR3 regions underwent amplification from RNA transcripts. In the first round, RT-PCR was carried out with HTBI primers, and a multiplex PCR formed the second round. TCRdb ran MiXCR on the multiplex PCR reads and lists one entry per CDR3 protein. The repertoire holds some 520,000 distinct CDR3 sequences, with 14% as singletons. The source material was blood. The receptor set was obtained from a woman in her 30s with Graves' ophthalmopathy.

In this sample, this clonotype turned up a few times. V and J are TRBV30 and TRBJ1-3; D remains ambiguous. This CDR3 is built from 13 residues. V shed 0 bases and J shed 4 bases, with 7 bases lying between them. CDR1 and CDR2 from the germline V gene are GTSNPN and SVGIG (reference sequence). CDR3 sequence (DNA): TGTGCCTGGAGTGTAGCAGAAGGAAACACCATATATTTT. It codes for CAWSVAEGNTIYF.

This clonotype was seen at least ten times. This chain uses TRBV13 with TRBJ2-7, with D maybe TRBD2 (6 bases). In germline, CDR1 is PRHDT, CDR2 FYEKMQ (reference sequence). The CDR3 totals 13 residues. Trimming left V 5 bases short and J 5 bases short, with 13 bases between. This CDR3 reads CASSSSGTNEQYF. The DNA for the CDR3 is TGTGCCAGCAGCAGTAGCGGTACCAACGAGCAGTACTTC. The variable domain in full, completed from reference TRBV13 and TRBJ2-7, reads AAGVIQSPRHLIKEKRETATLKCYPIPRHDTVYWYQQGPGQDPQFLISFYEKMQSDKGSIPDRFSAQQFSDYHSELNMSSLELGDSALYFCASSSSGTNEQYFGPGTRLTVT.

At least ten counts were recorded for this clonotype. The V and J genes are TRBV12-3 or TRBV12-4 and TRBJ1-2; 10 nucleotides align to TRBD1. This CDR3 has 13 amino acids. Trimming at V came to 4 bases and at J to 7 bases, leaving 3 bases not matched to a gene. The CDR3 sequence: CASSSGQGSGYTF. CDR3 nucleotides: TGTGCCAGCAGTTCGGGACAGGGGTCTGGCTACACCTTC.

As to this clonotype: A much larger clone lies a single base off, so this may be a read error. The chain is built from TRBV6-5 and TRBJ2-5, with TRBD1 matching 11 bases. This CDR3 is built from 17 residues. The germline V gene has CDR1 MNHEY and CDR2 SVGAGI. CDR3 protein: CASSYSHTGQGAETKYF. The DNA of the CDR3 is TGTGCCAGCAGTTACTCCCACACCGGACAGGGGGCAGAGACCAAGTACTTC.

The sample holds many counts of this clonotype. The chain joins TRBV6-1 to TRBJ1-2, with D tentatively TRBD1 (6 bases). CDR1 MNHNS and CDR2 SASEGT come from the germline V gene. The CDR3 has 14 residues. V dropped 4 bases and J dropped 4 bases, with 13 bases sitting between them. The CDR3 coding sequence is TGTGCCAGCAGTGGGCAGGGGATCGGCTATGGCTACACCTTC. Protein: CASSGQGIGYGYTF.

This clonotype showed up many times. CDR3 protein: CAWTTPYWNSPLHF. The CDR3, as DNA: TGTGCCTGGACGACTCCCTACTGGAATTCACCCCTCCACTTT. The chain carries TRBV30 and TRBJ1-6; D remains unclear. The germline gives CDR1 GTSNPN, CDR2 SVGIG (reference sequence). Trimming removed 4 bases at V and 7 bases at J, with 14 bases between. The CDR3 contains 14 residues.

This clonotype was seen repeatedly, ten times or more. The rearrangement links TRBV6-1 to TRBJ2-2; D is unresolved. The germline V gene encodes CDR1 MNHNS and CDR2 SASEGT. Trimming pared 8 bases from V and 0 bases from J, leaving 13 bases between. The CDR3 is made up of 15 amino acids. CDR3 protein: CASLGSRPNTGELFF. The CDR3 DNA reads TGTGCCAGCCTCGGTAGCCGTCCGAACACCGGGGAGCTGTTTTTT.

This clonotype was counted many times. V and J are TRBV9 and TRBJ2-5; 10 bases match TRBD2. Germline CDR1 reads SGDLS; CDR2 reads YYNGEE. CDR3 length equals 14 residues. After removal of 2 bases from V and 7 bases from J, the junction contained 5 bases not matched to a gene. Here the CDR3 reads CASSVLAGDGTQYF. CDR3 nucleotide sequence: TGTGCCAGCAGCGTTCTAGCGGGAGATGGGACCCAGTACTTC.

This clonotype was recorded many times. The chain is built from TRBV4-2 and TRBJ2-5; D is perhaps TRBD1 or TRBD2 (5 bases each). Trimming stripped 1 base from V and 2 bases from J, with 8 bases between. Per germline, CDR1 LGHNA and CDR2 YNFKEQ. The CDR3 runs 14 residues. The CDR3 region is CASSQAGTQETQYF. Here the CDR3 DNA reads TGTGCCAGCAGCCAAGCCGGGACGCAAGAGACCCAGTACTTC.

This clonotype came up many times. CDR3 residues: CASQQLVGGRGNIQYF. CDR3 in DNA: TGTGCCAGCCAACAGTTGGTAGGAGGGCGGGGAAACATTCAGTACTTC. V and J are TRBV27 and TRBJ2-4; the D gene is possibly TRBD2 (6 bases). The CDR3 is 16 residues long. V gave up 8 bases and J gave up 6 bases, with 23 bases separating them. CDR1 and CDR2 (germline): MNHEY, SMNVEV (reference sequence).

This clonotype was seen many times. This chain uses TRBV19 with TRBJ2-2; 9 bases align to TRBD2. V was clipped by 7 bases and J by 3 bases; unmatched bases: 6. CDR3 size: 15 residues. Germline loops: CDR1 LNHDA, CDR2 SQIVND (reference sequence). The CDR3 DNA sequence: TGTGCCAGTAAGGTAGCGGGAGTCGACACCGGGGAGCTGTTTTTT. Translation: CASKVAGVDTGELFF.

This clonotype has at least ten counts. The V gene is TRBV2, the J gene TRBJ2-7, with unresolved D. CDR3 length: 12 amino acids. V lost 4 bases to trimming and J lost 3 bases, with 7 bases between them. Germline lookup yields CDR1 SNHLY and CDR2 FYNNEI. The CDR3 loop is CASSVASYEQYF. The CDR3 bases are TGTGCCAGCAGTGTCGCCAGCTACGAGCAGTACTTC.

This clonotype was observed many times. The chain joins TRBV29-1 to TRBJ2-2, with TRBD1 as a possible D gene (6 bases). Germline lookup yields CDR1 SQVTM and CDR2 ANQGSEA. The V gene lost 0 bases and the J gene lost 6 bases, with 17 bases spanning the gap. The CDR3 is 16 residues long. CDR3 in amino acids: CSVEDLGTRDAGELFF. The DNA of the CDR3 is TGCAGCGTTGAAGATCTTGGGACACGGGACGCCGGGGAGCTGTTTTTT.

This clonotype has ten or more counts. This rearrangement joins TRBV28 to TRBJ1-3; D gene uncertain. Germline-derived CDR1 and CDR2 are MDHEN and SYDVKM. The ends were cut back, 7 bases at V and 2 bases at J, with 12 bases in the middle. The CDR3 has 14 residues. CDR3: CASNPVSPGNTIYF. The CDR3 region has the DNA TGTGCCAGCAATCCGGTGTCGCCTGGAAACACCATATATTTT.

This clonotype appeared many times. This sequence joins TRBV20-1 and TRBJ1-1, with TRBD1 matching 9 bases. Germline V gene sequence: CDR1 DFQATT, CDR2 SNEGSKA (reference sequence). The CDR3 spans 13 residues. V trimming: 4 bases; J trimming: 7 bases; junction bases outside the gene matches: 7. This CDR3 is CSAIQGALGEAFF. CDR3 coding DNA: TGCAGTGCTATACAGGGGGCGCTAGGTGAAGCTTTCTTT.

This clonotype was counted at least ten times. This chain joins TRBV12-3 or TRBV12-4 and TRBJ2-7; D may be TRBD2 (5 bases). V was trimmed by 3 bases and J by 3 bases, leaving 18 bases between them. The CDR3 loop spans 16 amino acids. CDR3 nucleotide sequence: TGTGCCAGCAGTTTGACCGGAGGCCCCCTGGGCTACGAGCAGTACTTC. Translating it yields CASSLTGGPLGYEQYF.

The sample holds a few counts of this clonotype. This chain links TRBV13 with TRBJ1-5; D is possibly TRBD1 (5 bases). V dropped 3 bases and J dropped 7 bases, with 7 bases sitting between them. Germline V gene sequence: CDR1 PRHDT, CDR2 FYEKMQ (reference sequence). This CDR3 comprises 12 residues. The CDR3 sequence: CASSFWGQPQHF. The CDR3 DNA sequence: TGTGCCAGCAGCTTCTGGGGCCAGCCCCAGCATTTT.

This clonotype came up many times. Compared with germline, one end of the junction differs, possibly owing to a read error. V gene TRBV2 combines with J gene TRBJ2-7; 10 nucleotides align to TRBD1. The length of the CDR3 is 11 residues. Germline V gene sequence: CDR1 SNHLY, CDR2 FYNNEI. As DNA, the CDR3 is TGTGCCAGCAGTCTCCGGGACAGGGGCGTCTTC. Its translation is CASSLRDRGVF.

The gene calls are TRBV20-1 and TRBJ1-6; D possibly corresponds to TRBD1 (6 bases). The CDR3 spans 13 residues. With 7 bases removed from V and 9 bases from J, the gap between germline ends came to 16 bases. From germline, CDR1 is DFQATT and CDR2 SNEGSKA (reference sequence). Here the CDR3 reads CSVEGQVGSPLHF. CDR3 bases: TGCAGTGTCGAGGGACAAGTGGGTTCACCCCTCCACTTT.

This chain joins TRBV6-1 and TRBJ1-3; D not resolved. The CDR3 spans 13 residues. V lost 7 bases and J 0 bases, leaving 7 bases between the germline ends. Germline V CDR1 and CDR2: MNHNS, SASEGT. DNA of the CDR3: TGTGCCAGCAAGGTGACCTCTGGAAACACCATATATTTT. As protein: CASKVTSGNTIYF.